This TCR beta chain was identified during a study of beta chain features in type 1 diabetes. Study details: The study found patients and healthy donors alike in age, gender and cell yields. All samples together contributed almost 110,000,000 sorted cells for examination.

Notes on the study in general: Type 1 diabetes patients had TCRB CDR3s that were shorter (moderately but significantly so) in all four CD4+ subsets.

Sequenced material consisted of expressed TCRB transcripts (all of the isolated RNA was reverse transcribed). The data were produced by immunoSEQ multiplex PCR, yet TCRdb's version contains in-frame clones alone and is incomplete. The sample records 300,000 to 350,000 clones, roughly 8% being singletons. CDR3 length: 15 amino acids. This clone was recorded many times. Its antigen is currently unknown. The chain couples TRBV21-1 to TRBJ2-7; the DNA was not compared with TRBD1, the D call given in the table. TRBV21-1 is flagged as a pseudogene. This receptor was identified in a young woman in good health. What was sequenced was central memory CD4+ T cells from blood. The DNA of the CDR3 is TGTGCCAGCAGCAAGGGACAGGGGGAGGACTACGAGCAGTACTTC. Translation: CASSKGQGEDYEQYF.